Below are 14 T cell receptor beta chains sequenced from a single sample in a study of breast tumors, draining lymph nodes, adjacent tissues. Breast cancer patients provided tissue from their axillary draining lymph nodes. TCRdb reprocessed the multiplex PCR reads via MiXCR and lists one record per CDR3 protein. This table has 84,000 or so distinct CDR3 sequences, approximately 31% appearing once. The sequencing sample was made of axillary lymph node tissue. The receptors derive from a female donor with breast cancer. Some clones in this sample may be carry-over from other donors' samples.

This clonotype was recorded at least ten times. The chain couples TRBV7-9 to TRBJ2-1, with 8 positions matching TRBD2. In germline, CDR1 is SEHNR, CDR2 FQNEAQ (reference sequence). With V trimmed by 0 bases and J by 9 bases, 10 bases remained unmatched. This CDR3 region has 16 residues. In nucleotides, the CDR3 is TGTGCCAGCAGCTTAGCATTTAGCGGGGCAGAGGGTGAGCAGTTCTTC. Protein: CASSLAFSGAEGEQFF.

A remark on this clonotype: One end of the junction does not line up with germline, which may come from a read error. This sequence joins TRBV7-6 and TRBJ1-4; TRBD1 matches at 7 bases. This CDR3 has 15 residues. Germline V gene data show CDR1 as SGHVS and CDR2 as FNYEAQ. DNA for the CDR3: TGTGCCAGCAGCCCGACCGGGACAGAAAGTGAAAAGCTGCTTTTT. This gives the protein CASSPTGTESEKLLF. Looking up the rest from reference TRBV7-6 and TRBJ1-4 gives the full variable domain: GAGVSQSPRYKVTKRGQDVALRCDPISGHVSLYWYRQALGQGPEFLTYFNYEAQQDKSGLPNDRFSAERPEGSISTLTIQRTEQRDSAMYRCASSPTGTESEKLLFGSGTQLSVL.

This clonotype has at least ten counts. The chain links TRBV7-2 to TRBJ1-1, with no clear D. This CDR3 has 14 amino acids. Trimming stripped 3 bases from V and 1 base from J, with 9 bases between. Per the germline V gene, CDR1 is SGHTA and CDR2 is FQGNSA. The CDR3 DNA reads TGTGCCAGCAGCTTGGTTACAGCGAACACTGAAGCTTTCTTT. As protein: CASSLVTANTEAFF.

This clonotype was counted ten times or more. This chain connects TRBV18 to TRBJ1-2; 9 bases are shared with TRBD1. The germline V gene encodes CDR1 KGHSH and CDR2 LQKENI. The CDR3 extends over 16 amino acids. Trimming took 2 bases from V and 4 from J; bases not matched to a gene: 8. The CDR3 loop reads CASSPAGTGTVYGYTF. Written as DNA, the CDR3 is TGTGCCAGCTCACCAGCCGGGACAGGGACTGTCTATGGCTACACCTTC.

This rearrangement joins TRBV20-1 to TRBJ2-2; 11 bases map to TRBD2. V was pared by 1 base and J by 5 bases, with 12 bases of the junction left unmatched. This CDR3 has 18 amino acids. CDR1 is DFQATT and CDR2 is SNEGSKA in the germline V gene (reference sequence). CDR3 sequence (DNA): TGCAGTGCTAGAGCAAACTCCGGGACTAGCGGAGCAACCGGGGAGCTGTTTTTT. This codes for CSARANSGTSGATGELFF.

The V and J genes are TRBV5-1 and TRBJ2-5, with D possibly matching TRBD1 (6 bases). The CDR3 has 15 residues. V lost 0 bases, J lost 0 bases, and 9 bases lay in between. Germline V gene lookup returns CDR1 SGHRS and CDR2 YFSETQ. CDR3 DNA sequence: TGCGCCAGCAGCTTGGGACAGGTGAACCAAGAGACCCAGTACTTC. As protein: CASSLGQVNQETQYF.

This clonotype occurred once. A junction boundary mismatches the germline segment, possibly from a read error. The chain joins TRBV5-1 to TRBJ2-5; D might be TRBD2 (5 bases). Near its end, the DNA agrees better with TRBJ2-7, so the J call may be wrong. This CDR3 region has 14 residues. From germline, CDR1 is SGHRS and CDR2 YFSETQ. CDR3 DNA: TGTGCCAGTAGCCAGGACTTGAGCGCCTACGAGCAGTACTTC. Its translation is CASSQDLSAYEQYF.

Ten or more counts support this clonotype. The chain has TRBV19 and TRBJ2-4; D unclear. This CDR3 comprises 13 residues. Germline lookup yields CDR1 LNHDA and CDR2 SQIVND (reference sequence). V lost 5 bases, J lost 6 bases, and 11 bases lay in between. CDR3 nucleotides: TGTGCCAGTAGTTTTGGGGTCCGAAACATTCAGTACTTC. Its translation: CASSFGVRNIQYF. The full variable domain, its missing parts supplied by reference TRBV19 and TRBJ2-4, is DGGITQSPKYLFRKEGQNVTLSCEQNLNHDAMYWYRQDPGQGLRLIYYSQIVNDFQKGDIAEGYSVSREKKESFPLTVTSAQKNPTAFYLCASSFGVRNIQYFGAGTRLSVL.

This clonotype has only a few counts. The J gene is TRBJ1-1, the V gene TRBV6-2 or TRBV6-3; D unclear. Germline-derived CDR1 and CDR2 are MNHEY and SVGEGT. The CDR3 sequence is 13 residues long. Trimming took 3 bases from V and 2 from J, leaving 7 bases between them. This CDR3 reads CASSYNSNTEAFF. CDR3 in DNA: TGTGCCAGCAGTTATAATTCAAACACTGAAGCTTTCTTT.

The table lists this clonotype with many counts. This chain links TRBV24-1 with TRBJ1-1; a weak D match, TRBD1 (5 bases). The CDR3 is 14 residues long. V was cut by 3 bases and J by 1 base, with 8 bases left in between. CDR1 is KGHDR, CDR2 SFDVKD, per germline. The CDR3 is CATSDHQGNTEAFF. CDR3 DNA sequence: TGTGCCACCAGTGATCATCAGGGGAACACTGAAGCTTTCTTT.

There are many counts of this clonotype. The chain uses TRBV19 and TRBJ2-1, with 9 bases lining up with TRBD1. CDR3 size: 15 residues. Trimming at V came to 4 bases and at J to 4 bases, leaving 5 bases not matched to a gene. Germline lookup yields CDR1 LNHDA and CDR2 SQIVND (reference sequence). Written as DNA, the CDR3 is TGTGCCAGTAGTACGTTCGGGACAGGGTACAATGAGCAGTTCTTC. This translates into CASSTFGTGYNEQFF.

This clonotype was seen once. The chain employs TRBV19 and TRBJ1-1; 7 bases are shared with TRBD1. V trimming: 6 bases; J trimming: 5 bases; junction bases outside the gene matches: 3. CDR3 length equals 12 residues. Germline values: CDR1 LNHDA, CDR2 SQIVND (reference sequence). The CDR3 reads CASRTGETEAFF. Here the CDR3 DNA reads TGTGCCAGTAGAACAGGGGAAACTGAAGCTTTCTTT.

This clonotype was observed at least ten times. V usage is TRBV20-1 and J usage is TRBJ2-7; D not certain. Germline-derived CDR1 and CDR2 are DFQATT and SNEGSKA (reference sequence). V was pared by 6 bases and J by 0 bases, with 9 bases between. The length of the CDR3 is 12 residues. The chain's CDR3 is CSAKSSSYEQYF. CDR3 DNA: TGCAGTGCCAAAAGTAGCTCCTACGAGCAGTACTTC.

V usage is TRBV9 and J usage is TRBJ2-3, with D unresolved. Germline V gene sequence: CDR1 SGDLS, CDR2 YYNGEE. V was cut by 2 bases and J by 3 bases, with 7 bases left in between. CDR3 length equals 13 residues. This CDR3 is CASSVPKTDTQYF. In nucleotides, the CDR3 is TGTGCCAGCAGCGTGCCCAAAACAGATACGCAGTATTTT.